The T cell receptor (beta chain) described here comes from a study of control samples from healthy donors and cancer patients. The CDR3 is 13 amino acids. J was trimmed by 1 base and V by 7 bases; bases with no gene match: 2. The germline V gene encodes CDR1 SNHLY and CDR2 FYNNEI. The method was immunoSEQ multiplex PCR; TCRdb's version includes in-frame clones alone and lacks a portion of them. The table has under 450,000 clones, roughly 90% seen once. The clonotype originates from a man aged 40-55 years with head and neck cancer. The genes are TRBV2 and TRBJ2-7; the match to TRBD1 covers 9 bases. Specimen: PBMCs. The CDR3 region is CASTGTGSYEQYF. The CDR3 region has the DNA TGTGCCAGCACCGGGACAGGGTCCTACGAGCAGTACTTC.